Detailed here is one TCR beta chain. The target antigen is unknown. Regarding donors, all were healthy bone marrow donors. The germline CDR1 and CDR2 sequences are SGHVS and FQNEAQ. Trimming removed 5 bases from V and 6 bases from J; junction bases left unmatched: 7. CDR3 length: 13 residues. 13 Jbeta primers and 60 Vbeta primers were used for the PCR. TCRdb's table, derived via immunoSEQ multiplex PCR, lists solely in-frame clones and lacks some. The data contain some 200,000 clones, approximately 79% of them seen just once; the ten biggest clones take up under 2%. The entry originates in a study of cytomegalovirus exposure and HLA in healthy donors. Overall study context: A prior analysis found 90 million to 120 million unique TCR beta sequences from approximately 190 million T cells.

Study-wide findings and caveats: The authors confirmed in vitro that three CMV-associated chains were specific for CMV antigens. The authors later linked a missense DCLRE1C variant to TCR beta V- and J-gene trimming.

This clonotype was sampled from a man aged 18 to 30 in good health and CMV-seronegative. The sequenced sample consisted of PBMCs. The V and J genes are TRBV7-8 and TRBJ2-7; 7 bases line up with TRBD2. The CDR3 here is CASSLWTSSEQYF. The CDR3 DNA reads as TGTGCCAGCAGCCTTTGGACTAGTAGCGAGCAGTACTTC.